The 2 T cell receptor beta chains in this list originate from one sample, sequenced in a study of regulatory T cells in long-lasting Graves disease. iRepertoire HTBI primers and Arm-PCR of CDR3 regions built TCR beta libraries. Each CDR3 protein is one row after TCRdb ran MiXCR on the multiplex PCR reads. This sample has about 400,000 distinct CDR3 sequences, with about 16% found just once. Noted time point: newly diagnosed GD, antithyroid drugs for less than 3 months. Scientists built the TCR library using RNA that was extracted from PBMCs. A further study also used this sample, focusing on T cells in Graves' hyperthyroidism and ophthalmopathy.

The sample consisted of peripheral blood mononuclear cells (PBMCs), taken at new diagnosis, from a patient treated with antithyroid drugs. These receptors all come from a woman aged 18-30 years with Graves disease.

This clonotype came up many times. V is TRBV29-1 and J is TRBJ2-3, with D maybe TRBD2 (7 bases). Trimming left V 3 bases short and J 10 bases short, with 14 bases between. The CDR3 has 12 amino acids. Germline V lookup: CDR1 SQVTM, CDR2 ANQGSEA. In DNA form, the CDR3 reads TGCAGCGTTGAGGGGGGGGGCGGAGCGCAGTATTTT. It is translated as CSVEGGGGAQYF.

V is TRBV5-1 and J is TRBJ1-2, with D possibly matching TRBD1 (6 bases). Trimming took 2 bases from V and 8 from J, leaving 16 bases between them. Germline assignment: CDR1 SGHRS and CDR2 YFSETQ. The CDR3 length is 14 residues. The CDR3, as DNA: TGCGCCAGCAGCTTCAGCGGGGGGGGGCACGGCTACACCTTC. This translates into CASSFSGGGHGYTF.